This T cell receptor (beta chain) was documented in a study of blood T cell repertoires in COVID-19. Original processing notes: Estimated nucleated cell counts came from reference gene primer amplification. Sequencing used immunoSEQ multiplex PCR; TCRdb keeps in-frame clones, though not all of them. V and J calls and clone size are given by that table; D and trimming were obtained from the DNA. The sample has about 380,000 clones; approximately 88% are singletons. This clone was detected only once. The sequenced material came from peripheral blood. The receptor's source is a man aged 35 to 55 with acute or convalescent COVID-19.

The CDR3: CASSQNPGQGQETQYF. In nucleotides, the CDR3 is TGTGCCAGCAGCCAAAATCCGGGACAGGGCCAAGAGACCCAGTACTTC. The chain carries TRBV4-2 and TRBJ2-5, with 9 bases identical to TRBD1. CDR1 LGHNA and CDR2 YNFKEQ come from the germline V gene. V trimming: 2 bases; J trimming: 1 base; junction bases outside the gene matches: 5. This CDR3 comprises 16 residues.